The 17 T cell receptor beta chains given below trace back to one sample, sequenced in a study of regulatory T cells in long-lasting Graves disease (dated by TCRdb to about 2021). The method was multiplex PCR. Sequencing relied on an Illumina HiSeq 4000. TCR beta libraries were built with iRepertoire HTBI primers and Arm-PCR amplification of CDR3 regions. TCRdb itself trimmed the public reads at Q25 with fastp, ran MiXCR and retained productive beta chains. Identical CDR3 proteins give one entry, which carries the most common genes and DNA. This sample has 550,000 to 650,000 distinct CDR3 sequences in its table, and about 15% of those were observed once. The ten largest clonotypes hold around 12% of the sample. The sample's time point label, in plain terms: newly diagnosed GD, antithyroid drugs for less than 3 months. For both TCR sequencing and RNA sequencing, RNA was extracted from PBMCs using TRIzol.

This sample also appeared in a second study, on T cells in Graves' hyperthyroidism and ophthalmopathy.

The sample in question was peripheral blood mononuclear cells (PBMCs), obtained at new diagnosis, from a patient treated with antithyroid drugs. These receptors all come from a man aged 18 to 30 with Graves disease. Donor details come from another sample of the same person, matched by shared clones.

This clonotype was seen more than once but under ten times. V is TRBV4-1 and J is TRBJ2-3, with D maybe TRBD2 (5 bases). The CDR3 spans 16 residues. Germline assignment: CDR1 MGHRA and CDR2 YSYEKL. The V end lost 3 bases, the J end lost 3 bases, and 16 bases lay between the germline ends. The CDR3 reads CASSQEAASVTDTQYF. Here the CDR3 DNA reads TGCGCCAGCAGCCAGGAAGCGGCCAGTGTGACAGATACGCAGTATTTT.

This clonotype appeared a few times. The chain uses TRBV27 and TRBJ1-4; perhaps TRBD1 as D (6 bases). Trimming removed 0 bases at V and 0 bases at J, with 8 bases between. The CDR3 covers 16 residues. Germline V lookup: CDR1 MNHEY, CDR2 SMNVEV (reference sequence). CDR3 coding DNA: TGTGCCAGCAGTTTATCTGGGGGCGCAACTAATGAAAAACTGTTTTTT. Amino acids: CASSLSGGATNEKLFF.

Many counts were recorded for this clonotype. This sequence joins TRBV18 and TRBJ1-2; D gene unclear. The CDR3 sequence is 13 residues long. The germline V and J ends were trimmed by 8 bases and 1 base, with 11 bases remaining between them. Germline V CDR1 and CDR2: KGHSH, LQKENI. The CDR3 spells CASSPGSNYGYTF. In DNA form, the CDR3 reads TGTGCCAGCAGCCCGGGGAGTAACTATGGCTACACCTTC. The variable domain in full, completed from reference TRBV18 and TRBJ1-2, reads NAGVMQNPRHLVRRRGQEARLRCSPMKGHSHVYWYRQLPEEGLKFMVYLQKENIIDESGMPKERFSAEFPKEGPSILRIQQVVRGDSAAYFCASSPGSNYGYTFGSGTRLTVV.

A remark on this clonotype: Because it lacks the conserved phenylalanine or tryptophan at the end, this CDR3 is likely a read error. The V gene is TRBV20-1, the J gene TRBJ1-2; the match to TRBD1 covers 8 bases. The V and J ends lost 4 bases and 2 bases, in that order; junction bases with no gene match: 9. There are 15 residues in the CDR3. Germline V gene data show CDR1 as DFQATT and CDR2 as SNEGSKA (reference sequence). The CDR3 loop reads CSAKNQGALNYGYTL. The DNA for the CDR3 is TGCAGTGCTAAAAACCAGGGGGCTCTAAACTATGGCTACACCCTC.

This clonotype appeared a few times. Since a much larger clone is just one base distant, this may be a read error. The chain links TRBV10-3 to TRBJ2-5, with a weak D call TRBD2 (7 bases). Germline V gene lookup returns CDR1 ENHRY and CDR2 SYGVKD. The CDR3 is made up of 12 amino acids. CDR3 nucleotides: TGTGCCTCCGGGGGGCGGCAAGAGACCCTGTACTTC. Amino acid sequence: CASGGRQETLYF.

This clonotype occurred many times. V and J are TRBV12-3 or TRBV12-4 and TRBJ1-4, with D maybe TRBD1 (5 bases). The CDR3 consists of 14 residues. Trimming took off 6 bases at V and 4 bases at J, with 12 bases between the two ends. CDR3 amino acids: CASSIPGRNEKLFF. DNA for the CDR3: TGTGCCAGCAGCATACCGGGACGTAATGAAAAACTGTTTTTT.

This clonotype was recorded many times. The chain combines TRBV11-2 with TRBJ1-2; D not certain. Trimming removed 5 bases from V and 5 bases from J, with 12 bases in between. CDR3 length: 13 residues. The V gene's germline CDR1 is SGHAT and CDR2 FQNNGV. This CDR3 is CASSTDGLYGYTF. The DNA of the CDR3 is TGTGCCAGCAGCACGGACGGCTTATATGGCTACACCTTC.

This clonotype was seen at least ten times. The chain's CDR3 is CASSIGTGTSGANVLTF. DNA of the CDR3: TGTGCCAGTAGTATTGGGACAGGCACCTCTGGGGCCAACGTCCTGACTTTC. The V gene is TRBV19, the J gene TRBJ2-6; the match to TRBD1 covers 8 bases. The CDR3 contains 17 residues. Unmatched junction bases numbered 4, after V lost 3 bases and J lost 0 bases. CDR1 is LNHDA, CDR2 SQIVND, per germline (reference sequence).

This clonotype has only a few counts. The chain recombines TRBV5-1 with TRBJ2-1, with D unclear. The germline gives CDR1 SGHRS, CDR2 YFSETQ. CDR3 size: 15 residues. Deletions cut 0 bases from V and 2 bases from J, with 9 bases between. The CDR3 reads CASSLEPRTYNEQFF. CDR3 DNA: TGCGCCAGCAGCTTGGAACCGAGGACCTACAATGAGCAGTTCTTC.

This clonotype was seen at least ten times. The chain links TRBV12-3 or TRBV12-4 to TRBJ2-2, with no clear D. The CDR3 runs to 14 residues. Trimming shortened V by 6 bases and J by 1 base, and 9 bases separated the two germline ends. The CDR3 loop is CASRGQRNTGELFF. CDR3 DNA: TGTGCCAGCAGAGGGCAGCGGAACACCGGGGAGCTGTTTTTT.

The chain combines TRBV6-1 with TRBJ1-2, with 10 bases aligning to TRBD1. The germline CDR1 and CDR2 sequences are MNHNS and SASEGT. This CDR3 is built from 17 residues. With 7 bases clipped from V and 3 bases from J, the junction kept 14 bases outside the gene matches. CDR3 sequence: CASNPGTGAAGDYGYTF. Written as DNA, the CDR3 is TGTGCCAGCAACCCCGGGACAGGGGCCGCCGGGGACTATGGCTACACCTTC.

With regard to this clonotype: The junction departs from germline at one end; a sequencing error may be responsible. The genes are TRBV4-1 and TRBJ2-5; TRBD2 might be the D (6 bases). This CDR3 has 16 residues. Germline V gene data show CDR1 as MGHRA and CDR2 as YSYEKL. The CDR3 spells CASSFLTGGSQQTQYF. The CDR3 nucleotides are TGCGCCAGCAGCTTCCTCACCGGAGGGTCCCAACAGACCCAGTACTTC.

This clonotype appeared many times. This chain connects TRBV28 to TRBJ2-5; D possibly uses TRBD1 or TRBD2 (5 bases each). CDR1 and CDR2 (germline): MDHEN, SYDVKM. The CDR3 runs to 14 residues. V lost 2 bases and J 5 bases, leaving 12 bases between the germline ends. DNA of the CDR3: TGTGCCAGCAGTTTACCGTGGGGGATTGAGACCCAGTACTTC. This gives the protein CASSLPWGIETQYF.

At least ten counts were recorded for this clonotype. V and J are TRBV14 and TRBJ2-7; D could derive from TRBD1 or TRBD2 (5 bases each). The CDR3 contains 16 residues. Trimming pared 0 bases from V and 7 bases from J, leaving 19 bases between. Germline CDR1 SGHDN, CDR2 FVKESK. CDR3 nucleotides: TGTGCCAGCAGCCAAGAGTTTGAAAAGGGACCTAGTGAGCAGTACTTC. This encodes CASSQEFEKGPSEQYF. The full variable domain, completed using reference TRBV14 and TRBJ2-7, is EAGVTQFPSHSVIEKGQTVTLRCDPISGHDNLYWYRRVMGKEIKFLLHFVKESKQDESGMPNNRFLAERTGGTYSTLKVQPAELEDSGVYFCASSQEFEKGPSEQYFGPGTRLTVT.

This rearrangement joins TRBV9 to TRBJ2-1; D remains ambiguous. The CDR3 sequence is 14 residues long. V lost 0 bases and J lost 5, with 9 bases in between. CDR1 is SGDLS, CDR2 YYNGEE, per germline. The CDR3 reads CASSVASDHNEQFF. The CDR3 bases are TGTGCCAGCAGCGTAGCCAGCGACCACAATGAGCAGTTCTTC.

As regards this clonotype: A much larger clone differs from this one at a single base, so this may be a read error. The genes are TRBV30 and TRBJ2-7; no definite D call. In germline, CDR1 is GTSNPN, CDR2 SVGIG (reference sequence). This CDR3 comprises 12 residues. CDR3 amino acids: CARSSGYYEQYF. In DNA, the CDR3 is TGTGCCCGGAGTAGTGGTTACTACGAGCAGTACTTC.

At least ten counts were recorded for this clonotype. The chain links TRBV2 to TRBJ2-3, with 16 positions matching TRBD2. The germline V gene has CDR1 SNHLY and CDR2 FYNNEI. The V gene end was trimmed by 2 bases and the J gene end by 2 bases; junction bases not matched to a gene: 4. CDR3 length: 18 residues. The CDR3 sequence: CASSEMGLAGGPTDTQYF. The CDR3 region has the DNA TGTGCCAGCAGTGAAATGGGACTAGCGGGAGGGCCCACAGATACGCAGTATTTT.